A selection of T cell receptor beta chains follows, all from one sample in a study of T cell changes during pregnancy in multiple sclerosis. Produced via immunoSEQ multiplex PCR; TCRdb's table is partial and in-frame only. The sample lists 65,000 to 80,000 clones; around nine tenths were seen once. This specimen was peripheral blood, taken in the third trimester of pregnancy. These receptors were taken from a female donor with multiple sclerosis, enrolled in a pregnancy study. CDR3s include the opening cysteine and the closing phenylalanine or tryptophan. The D gene is left open where the match is weak. Size is omitted from some rows. Given values are once, few, many or a class for expanded clones.

d_gene	abundance	v_gene	j_gene	CDR3nt	CDR3aa
.	once	TRBV10-2	TRBJ1-1	TGCGCCAGCACCGGGGGGGGAAACACTGAAGCTTTCTTT	CASTGGGNTEAFF
.	once	TRBV2	TRBJ1-2	TGTGCCAGCAGGCGGGACGAATCCTATGGCTACACCTTC	CASRRDESYGYTF
.	.	TRBV5-1	TRBJ1-3	TGCGCCAGCAGCGATTATCAGGGGAGCTCTGGAAACACCATATATTTT	CASSDYQGSSGNTIYF
TRBD2	.	TRBV5-1	TRBJ2-7	TGCGCCAGCAGCTTCGGGACTAGCGGGACCCTCTACGAGCAGTACTTC	CASSFGTSGTLYEQYF
.	once	TRBV7-2	TRBJ2-4	TGTGCCAGCAGCCACCAGGATGGATTGAGAGACATTCAGTACTTC	CASSHQDGLRDIQYF
.	.	TRBV7-3	TRBJ1-1	TGTGCCAGCAGCTACGGAGGGAACACTGAAGCTTTCTTT	CASSYGGNTEAFF
TRBD2	.	TRBV7-7	TRBJ2-1	TGTGCCAGCAGTTCCTCTAGCGGGCCAGTTTTTAATGAGCAGTTCTTC	CASSSSSGPVFNEQFF
.	.	TRBV27	TRBJ1-1	TGTGCCAGCAGTTCCCGTGCAGGGACTGAAGCTTTCTTT	CASSSRAGTEAFF
TRBD1	once	TRBV7-3	TRBJ2-1	TGTGCCAGCAGCCTAACCGGGACAGGGGGATACAATGAGCAGTTCTTC	CASSLTGTGGYNEQFF
.	.	TRBV9	TRBJ1-1	TGTGCCAGCAGCGCCGGGGGGAGGATGAACACTGAAGCTTTCTTT	CASSAGGRMNTEAFF
TRBD2	.	TRBV7-6	TRBJ2-2	TGTGCCAGCAGCCGTACTAGCGGGAGTAACACCGGGGAGCTGTTTTTT	CASSRTSGSNTGELFF
.	.	TRBV9	TRBJ1-4	TGTGCCAGCAGCAAAACCTTCGGGGTTGAAGAAAAACTGTTTTTT	CASSKTFGVEEKLFF
.	.	TRBV6-5	TRBJ1-2	TGTGCCAGCAGTTCCTCACAGGGAAAGGCTGGCTACACCTTC	CASSSSQGKAGYTF
TRBD2	.	TRBV7-8	TRBJ2-1	TGTGCCAGCAGCTTAGGGACTAGCGGGAGGGGGAATGAGCAGTTCTTC	CASSLGTSGRGNEQFF
.	.	TRBV29-1	TRBJ1-4	TGCAGCGTTCCCTCTGCAACTAATGAAAAACTGTTTTTT	CSVPSATNEKLFF
TRBD1	.	TRBV6-1	TRBJ2-7	TGTGCCAGCAATATTCGGGACAGCTTCTACGAGCAGTACTTC	CASNIRDSFYEQYF
.	.	TRBV27	TRBJ1-1	TGTGCCAGCAGTTTTGGACTGGGCGGGACTGAAGCTTTCTTT	CASSFGLGGTEAFF
TRBD1	.	TRBV30	TRBJ1-5	TGTGCCTGGAGTTCAGGGGGCAGCAATCAGCCCCAGCATTTT	CAWSSGGSNQPQHF
TRBD2	.	TRBV19	TRBJ2-1	TGTGCCAGTGGCTGGGTGGGGGGGAGTTCCTACAATGAGCAGTTCTTC	CASGWVGGSSYNEQFF
TRBD1	.	TRBV5-4	TRBJ2-5	TGTGCCAGCAGCTTGGTAGGGACAGCGCATCATGAAGAGACCCAGTACTTC	CASSLVGTAHHEETQYF
.	.	TRBV10-3	TRBJ2-1	TGTGCCATCAGTGGATCGGTGTACAATGAGCAGTTCTTC	CAISGSVYNEQFF
.	.	TRBV30	TRBJ2-7	TGTGCCTGGAGTCGCGGGGAAGGTGTCGAGCAGTACTTC	CAWSRGEGVEQYF
.	few	TRBV29-1	TRBJ1-1	TGCAGCGTGTCTAACCTAGCTGAAGCTTTCTTT	CSVSNLAEAFF
TRBD2	few	TRBV4-3	TRBJ2-3	TGCGCCAGCAGCCAGGAACTAGCGGGGGGGCCGGATACGCAGTATTTT	CASSQELAGGPDTQYF
.	.	TRBV4-3	TRBJ2-6	TGCGCCAGCAGCCAAGGGGAGGTCTCTGGGGCCAACGTCCTGACTTTC	CASSQGEVSGANVLTF
.	few	TRBV18	TRBJ1-2	TGTGCCAGCTCACCACCCACGTCCGAGGTGGGCTACACCTTC	CASSPPTSEVGYTF
.	.	TRBV19	TRBJ2-2	TGTGCCAGTTGCCTTGCGGGATTGGCCGGGGAGCTGTTTTTT	CASCLAGLAGELFF
TRBD1	few	TRBV10-3	TRBJ1-1	TGTGCCACCTACGGACAGGACGTCACTGAAGCTTTCTTT	CATYGQDVTEAFF
.	.	TRBV27	TRBJ2-1	TGTGCCAGCCTAGGCTACAATGAGCAGTTCTTC	CASLGYNEQFF
.	.	TRBV6-4	TRBJ2-7	TGTGCCAGCACCGGGAGCTACGAGCAGTACTTC	CASTGSYEQYF
.	.	TRBV7-2	TRBJ2-1	TGTGCCAGCAGCCGAGATTGGGGGGATGATGAGCAGTTCTTC	CASSRDWGDDEQFF
TRBD1	.	TRBV30	TRBJ2-5	TGTGCCTGGAGTGTACGACGTGGGACAGGCCGAGAAACTGGGTCCCAAGAGACCCAGTACTTC	CAWSVRRGTGRETGSQETQYF
TRBD2	once	TRBV10-1	TRBJ2-2	TGCGCCAGCAGTGATGGAGGGGAGGGGCCCGGGGAGCTGTTTTTT	CASSDGGEGPGELFF
TRBD2	.	TRBV27	TRBJ2-1	TGTGCCAGCAGTCTAGCGGGGACCTACAATGAGCAGTTCTTC	CASSLAGTYNEQFF
TRBD1	.	TRBV7-6	TRBJ1-2	TGTGCCAGCAGCTCCGGACAGGGTGATGGCTACACCTTC	CASSSGQGDGYTF
TRBD1	.	TRBV5-1	TRBJ2-2	TGCGCCAGCAGCTGGACAGGGGTCGACACCGGGGAGCTGTTTTTT	CASSWTGVDTGELFF
TRBD2	.	TRBV10-2	TRBJ2-1	TGCGCCAGCCGACTAGCGGGAGGCCCCGAGCAGTTCTTC	CASRLAGGPEQFF
.	.	TRBV30	TRBJ2-5	TGTGCCTGGAGAAGGACTGGGGGGGAGACCCAGTACTTC	CAWRRTGGETQYF
TRBD1	.	TRBV5-4	TRBJ2-7	TGTGCCAGCAGCTCGGTTCAGGGGGCTAGCGAGCAGTACTTC	CASSSVQGASEQYF
TRBD1	.	TRBV11-1	TRBJ2-1	TGTGCCAGCAGCTTAGGTACGGGACAGGGAAACAATGAGCAGTTCTTC	CASSLGTGQGNNEQFF
.	once	TRBV2	TRBJ1-1	TGTGCCAGCAGTGCCACCCGGGGGGGCTTGAACACTGAAGCTTTCTTT	CASSATRGGLNTEAFF